This T cell receptor (beta chain) was retrieved from a study of cytomegalovirus exposure and HLA in healthy donors. Researchers ran the PCR with 60 Vbeta and 13 Jbeta primers. Clones were read by immunoSEQ multiplex PCR, and TCRdb kept only the in-frame ones, dropping some. This sample's table reports tens of thousands of clones. As regards this clone: The antigen is unknown. Other DNA sequences in the same sample also yield this CDR3.

Study-level points and caveats: Per published accounts, TCR beta sequences correctly predicted the HLA-A and HLA-B alleles of most subjects.

Per the germline V gene, CDR1 is LGHNA and CDR2 is YSLEER. The CDR3 length is 15 residues. Trimming at V came to 2 bases and at J to 2 bases, leaving 2 bases not matched to a gene. What was sequenced was PBMCs. The source is a man in his fifties in good health and CMV-seropositive. The chain links TRBV4-3 to TRBJ1-5, with 8 nucleotides matching TRBD1. DNA of the CDR3: TGCGCCAGCAGCCAATCAGGGGGCGGCAATCAGCCCCAGCATTTT. Translated: CASSQSGGGNQPQHF.